Presented here are 14 T cell receptor beta chains from one specimen sequenced in a study of Graves' ophthalmopathy and Graves' hyperthyroidism. Amplification of TCR beta CDR3 regions used RNA transcripts. Scientists carried out first-round RT-PCR using HTBI primers and then a second-round multiplex PCR. TCRdb reprocessed the multiplex PCR reads with MiXCR, giving one entry per CDR3 protein. In the table there are a few hundred thousand distinct CDR3 sequences, roughly a sixth of which are singletons. The specimen was peripheral blood. These receptors all come from an adult man with Graves' ophthalmopathy.

This clonotype was seen repeatedly, ten times or more. The chain uses TRBV27 and TRBJ1-5, with D possibly TRBD1 on 6 matching bases. This CDR3 comprises 14 residues. Per the germline V gene, CDR1 is MNHEY and CDR2 is SMNVEV (reference sequence). V was pared by 2 bases and J by 6 bases, with 11 bases between. The CDR3 DNA is TGTGCCAGCAGTTTAATCGGGGGGCTTCAGCCCCAGCATTTT. Translation: CASSLIGGLQPQHF.

This clonotype was seen at least ten times. The CDR3 spells CASSQNLVQGASGYTF. As DNA, the CDR3 is TGTGCCAGCAGCCAAAACCTTGTACAGGGGGCGTCTGGCTACACCTTC. The V and J genes are TRBV4-2 and TRBJ1-2; 9 bases fit TRBD1. Trimming removed 2 bases from V and 7 bases from J; junction bases left unmatched: 11. Looked up from germline, CDR1 is LGHNA and CDR2 is YNFKEQ. The CDR3 covers 16 residues.

This clonotype was picked up many times. The chain carries TRBV7-9 and TRBJ1-1; D is undetermined. V was shortened by 3 bases and J by 1 base, with 9 bases between the two germline ends. Germline CDR1 reads SEHNR; CDR2 reads FQNEAQ (reference sequence). The CDR3 covers 14 residues. The CDR3 DNA follows: TGTGCCAGCAGCTTTGAGCGGACGAACACTGAAGCTTTCTTT. It yields the protein CASSFERTNTEAFF.

There are many counts of this clonotype. This chain connects TRBV4-1 to TRBJ1-5, with D unclear. The length of the CDR3 is 14 residues. Germline V gene sequence: CDR1 MGHRA, CDR2 YSYEKL. V lost 0 bases to trimming and J lost 6 bases, with 9 bases between them. The CDR3 loop is CASSQEYDGQPQHF. CDR3 DNA sequence: TGCGCCAGCAGCCAAGAATACGACGGTCAGCCCCAGCATTTT.

This clonotype was detected a few times. This chain uses TRBV6-5 with TRBJ1-1; D is perhaps TRBD1 (6 bases). V was cut by 0 bases and J by 10 bases, with 18 bases left in between. Germline V gene lookup returns CDR1 MNHEY and CDR2 SVGAGI. This CDR3 comprises 15 residues. CDR3 DNA sequence: TGTGCCAGCAGTTACTCGTTTGGGGTGGGGGCGGTAGCTTTCTTT. The encoded protein is CASSYSFGVGAVAFF.

This clonotype has at least ten counts. The rearrangement uses TRBV20-1 and TRBJ1-5; D perhaps matches TRBD1 (5 bases). Germline V lookup: CDR1 DFQATT, CDR2 SNEGSKA (reference sequence). The CDR3 is made up of 13 amino acids. V lost 6 bases and J lost 2, with 11 bases in between. CDR3: CSAPPGGNQPQHF. In DNA, the CDR3 is TGCAGTGCACCCCCGGGGGGCAATCAGCCCCAGCATTTT.

This clonotype was observed at least ten times. This rearrangement joins TRBV14 to TRBJ1-2; TRBD1 might be the D (6 bases). The V end lost 0 bases, the J end lost 8 bases, and 22 bases lay between the germline ends. Germline V lookup: CDR1 SGHDN, CDR2 FVKESK. CDR3 size: 17 residues. CDR3 coding DNA: TGTGCCAGCAGCCAAGACCAAATTCGGGACAAACTCGCGGGCTACACCTTC. As protein: CASSQDQIRDKLAGYTF.

This clonotype was found many times. The chain combines TRBV6-1 with TRBJ1-6; TRBD1 aligns across 9 bases. The V gene end was trimmed by 7 bases and the J gene end by 7 bases; junction bases not matched to a gene: 14. Germline V gene lookup returns CDR1 MNHNS and CDR2 SASEGT. This CDR3 spans 17 amino acids. The CDR3 spells CASTSLFRDRVNSPLHF. Here the CDR3 DNA reads TGTGCCAGCACCAGTCTTTTCCGGGACAGGGTCAATTCACCCCTCCACTTT.

This clonotype was seen at least ten times. This chain connects TRBV20-1 to TRBJ1-1, with D perhaps TRBD1 (5 bases). The germline gives CDR1 DFQATT, CDR2 SNEGSKA (reference sequence). This CDR3 has 14 residues. Between the trimmed V and J ends, which lost 4 bases and 3 bases, there was a span of 15 bases. Written as DNA, the CDR3 is TGCAGTGCTACCCATCTAACGGGGGACACTGAAGCTTTCTTT. The encoded protein is CSATHLTGDTEAFF.

This clonotype appeared many times. The chain joins TRBV30 to TRBJ1-2; no clear D gene. Germline V gives CDR1 GTSNPN, CDR2 SVGIG (reference sequence). This CDR3 is built from 11 residues. V was pared by 2 bases and J by 6 bases, with 7 bases between. CDR3 sequence: CAWSHGDGYTF. CDR3 DNA sequence: TGTGCCTGGAGTCACGGGGATGGCTACACCTTC.

This clonotype was seen ten or more times. This rearrangement joins TRBV5-1 to TRBJ1-4; D not certain. The CDR3 is 14 amino acids. The V gene's germline CDR1 is SGHRS and CDR2 YFSETQ. V shed 4 bases and J shed 5 bases, with 12 bases lying between them. CDR3 bases: TGCGCCAGCAGCGTTGGACGGACGAATGAAAAACTGTTTTTT. The encoded protein is CASSVGRTNEKLFF.

The sample holds many counts of this clonotype. The chain carries TRBV19 and TRBJ1-1; maybe TRBD1 (5 bases). The CDR3 consists of 15 residues. The germline V and J ends were trimmed by 5 bases and 1 base, with 14 bases remaining between them. The germline V gene encodes CDR1 LNHDA and CDR2 SQIVND (reference sequence). The CDR3 DNA follows: TGTGCCAGTAGTTCCTTCTGGAGGGGGAACACTGAAGCTTTCTTT. Residues: CASSSFWRGNTEAFF.

This clonotype was counted at least ten times. V usage is TRBV9 and J usage is TRBJ1-3; D is uncertain. The CDR3 contains 16 residues. Germline V gives CDR1 SGDLS, CDR2 YYNGEE. V was shortened by 2 bases and J by 2 bases, with 14 bases between the two germline ends. CDR3 region: CASSVQIARPGNTIYF. The CDR3 nucleotides read TGTGCCAGCAGCGTCCAGATTGCCCGCCCTGGAAACACCATATATTTT.

In its sample, this clonotype was seen many times. The V and J genes are TRBV27 and TRBJ2-7, with TRBD2 matching 11 bases. The germline gives CDR1 MNHEY, CDR2 SMNVEV (reference sequence). The trim removed 6 bases at V and 4 bases at J, leaving 8 bases unmatched. This CDR3 comprises 15 residues. The CDR3: CASSAGTSGQYEQYF. The CDR3 nucleotides are TGTGCCAGCAGCGCCGGGACTAGCGGACAGTACGAGCAGTACTTC.